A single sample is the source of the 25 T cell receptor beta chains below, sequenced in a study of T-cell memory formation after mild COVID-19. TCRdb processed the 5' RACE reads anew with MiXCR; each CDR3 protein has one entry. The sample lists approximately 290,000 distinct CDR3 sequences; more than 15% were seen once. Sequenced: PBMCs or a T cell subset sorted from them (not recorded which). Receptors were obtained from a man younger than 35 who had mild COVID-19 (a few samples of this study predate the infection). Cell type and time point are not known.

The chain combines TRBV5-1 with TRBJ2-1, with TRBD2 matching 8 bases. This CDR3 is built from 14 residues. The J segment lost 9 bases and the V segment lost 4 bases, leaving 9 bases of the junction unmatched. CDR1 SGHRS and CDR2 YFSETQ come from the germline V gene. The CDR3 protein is CASSNGGAWPEQFF. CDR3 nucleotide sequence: TGCGCCAGCAGCAACGGGGGGGCTTGGCCTGAGCAGTTCTTC.

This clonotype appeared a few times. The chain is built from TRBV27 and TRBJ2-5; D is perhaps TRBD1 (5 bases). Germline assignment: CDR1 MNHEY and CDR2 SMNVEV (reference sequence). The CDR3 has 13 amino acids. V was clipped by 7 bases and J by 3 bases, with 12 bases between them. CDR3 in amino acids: CASTPWGKETQYF. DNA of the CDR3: TGTGCCAGCACCCCTTGGGGCAAAGAGACCCAGTACTTC.

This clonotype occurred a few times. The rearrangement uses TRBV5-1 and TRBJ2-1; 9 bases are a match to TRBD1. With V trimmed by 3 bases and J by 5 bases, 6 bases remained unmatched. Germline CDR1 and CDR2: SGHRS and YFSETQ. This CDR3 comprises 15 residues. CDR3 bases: TGCGCCAGCAGCTGGGGACAGGGCTCGCACAATGAGCAGTTCTTC. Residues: CASSWGQGSHNEQFF.

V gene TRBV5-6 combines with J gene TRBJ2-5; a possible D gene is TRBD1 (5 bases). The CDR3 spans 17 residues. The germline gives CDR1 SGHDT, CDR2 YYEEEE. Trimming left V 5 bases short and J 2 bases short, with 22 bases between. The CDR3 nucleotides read TGTGCCAGCAGTTGGGTAGGGGCGGATGATCTTCAAGAGACCCAGTACTTC. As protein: CASSWVGADDLQETQYF.

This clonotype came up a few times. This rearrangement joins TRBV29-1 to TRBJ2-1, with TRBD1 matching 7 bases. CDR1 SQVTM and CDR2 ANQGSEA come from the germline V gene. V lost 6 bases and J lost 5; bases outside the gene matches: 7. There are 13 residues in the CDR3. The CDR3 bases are TGCAGCGTCGCCGGGGACAGCCACAATGAGCAGTTCTTC. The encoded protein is CSVAGDSHNEQFF.

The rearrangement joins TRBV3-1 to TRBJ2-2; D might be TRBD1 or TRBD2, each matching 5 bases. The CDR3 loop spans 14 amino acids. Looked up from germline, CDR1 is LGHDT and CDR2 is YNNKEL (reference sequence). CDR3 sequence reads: CASRRGADTGELFF. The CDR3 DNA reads TGTGCGAGCCGTCGGGGCGCCGACACCGGGGAGCTGTTTTTT.

CDR3 sequence reads: CAISESGSVNTEAFF. CDR3 DNA sequence: TGTGCCATCAGTGAGTCCGGATCGGTGAACACTGAAGCTTTCTTT. The V and J genes are TRBV10-3 and TRBJ1-1; D remains unclear. Germline loops: CDR1 ENHRY, CDR2 SYGVKD. Trimming stripped 0 bases from V and 0 bases from J, with 8 bases between. The CDR3 extends over 15 amino acids.

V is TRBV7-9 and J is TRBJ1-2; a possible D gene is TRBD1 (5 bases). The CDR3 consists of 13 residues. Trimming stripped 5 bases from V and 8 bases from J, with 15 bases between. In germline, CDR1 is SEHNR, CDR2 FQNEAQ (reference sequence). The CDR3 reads CASSPEGAGGYTF. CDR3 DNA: TGTGCCAGCAGCCCTGAAGGGGCCGGGGGCTACACCTTC.

CDR3 region: CSAVQGGYEQYF. CDR3 DNA: TGCAGTGCGGTACAGGGTGGGTACGAGCAGTACTTC. The chain joins TRBV20-1 to TRBJ2-7; D is possibly TRBD1 (6 bases). With 6 bases removed from V and 4 bases from J, the gap between germline ends came to 13 bases. The CDR3 consists of 12 residues. The germline CDR1 and CDR2 sequences are DFQATT and SNEGSKA (reference sequence).

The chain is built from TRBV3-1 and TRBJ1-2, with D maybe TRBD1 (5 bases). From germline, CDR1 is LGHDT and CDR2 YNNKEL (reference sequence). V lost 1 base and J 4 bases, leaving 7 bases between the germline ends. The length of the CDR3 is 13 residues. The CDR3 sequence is CASSQAGFYGYTF. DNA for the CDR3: TGTGCCAGCAGCCAAGCAGGGTTCTATGGCTACACCTTC.

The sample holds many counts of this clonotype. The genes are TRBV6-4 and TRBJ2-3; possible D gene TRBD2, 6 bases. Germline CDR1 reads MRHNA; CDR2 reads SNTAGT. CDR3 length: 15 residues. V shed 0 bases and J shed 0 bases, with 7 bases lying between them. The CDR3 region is CASSDSAGSTDTQYF. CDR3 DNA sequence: TGTGCCAGCAGTGACTCAGCGGGTAGCACAGATACGCAGTATTTT.

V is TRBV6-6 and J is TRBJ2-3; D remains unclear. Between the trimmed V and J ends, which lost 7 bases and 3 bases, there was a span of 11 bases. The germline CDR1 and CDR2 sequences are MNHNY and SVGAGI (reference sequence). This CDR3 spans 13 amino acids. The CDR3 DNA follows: TGTGCCAGCACCATGCCCAGTACAGATACGCAGTATTTT. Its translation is CASTMPSTDTQYF.

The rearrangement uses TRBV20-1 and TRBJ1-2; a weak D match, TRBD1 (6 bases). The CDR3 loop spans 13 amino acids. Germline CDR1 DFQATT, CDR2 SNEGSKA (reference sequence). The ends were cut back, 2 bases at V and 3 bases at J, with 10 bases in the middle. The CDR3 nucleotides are TGCAGTGCTAGACTCGGGGGCGACTATGGCTACACCTTC. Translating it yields CSARLGGDYGYTF.

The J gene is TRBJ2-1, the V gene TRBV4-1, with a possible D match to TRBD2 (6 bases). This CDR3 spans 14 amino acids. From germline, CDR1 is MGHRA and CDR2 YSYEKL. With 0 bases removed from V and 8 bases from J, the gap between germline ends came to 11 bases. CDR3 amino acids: CASSQDGEAYEQFF. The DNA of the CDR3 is TGCGCCAGCAGCCAAGACGGGGAGGCCTATGAGCAGTTCTTC.

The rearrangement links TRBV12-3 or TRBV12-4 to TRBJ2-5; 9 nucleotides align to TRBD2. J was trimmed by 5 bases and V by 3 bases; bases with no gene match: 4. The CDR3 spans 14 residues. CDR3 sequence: CASSLSSGAETQYF. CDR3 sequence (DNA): TGTGCCAGCAGTTTGTCTAGCGGGGCCGAGACCCAGTACTTC.

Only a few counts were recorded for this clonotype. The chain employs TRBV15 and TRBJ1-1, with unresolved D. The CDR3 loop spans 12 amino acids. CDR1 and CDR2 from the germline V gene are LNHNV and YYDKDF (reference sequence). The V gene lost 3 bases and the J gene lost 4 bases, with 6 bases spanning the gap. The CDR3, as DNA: TGTGCCACCAGCAGGGGATCCACTGAAGCTTTCTTT. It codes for CATSRGSTEAFF.

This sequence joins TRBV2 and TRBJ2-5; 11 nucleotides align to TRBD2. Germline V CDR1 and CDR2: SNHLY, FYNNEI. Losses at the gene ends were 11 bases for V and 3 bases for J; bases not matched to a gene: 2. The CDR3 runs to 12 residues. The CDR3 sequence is CAGGLAEETQYF. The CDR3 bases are TGTGCCGGGGGACTAGCGGAAGAGACCCAGTACTTC.

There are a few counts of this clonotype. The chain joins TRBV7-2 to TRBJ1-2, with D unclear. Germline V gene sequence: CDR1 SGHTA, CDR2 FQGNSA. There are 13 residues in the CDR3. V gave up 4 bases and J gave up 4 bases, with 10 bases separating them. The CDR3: CASSSERSYGYTF. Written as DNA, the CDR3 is TGTGCCAGCAGCTCGGAGAGGTCCTATGGCTACACCTTC.

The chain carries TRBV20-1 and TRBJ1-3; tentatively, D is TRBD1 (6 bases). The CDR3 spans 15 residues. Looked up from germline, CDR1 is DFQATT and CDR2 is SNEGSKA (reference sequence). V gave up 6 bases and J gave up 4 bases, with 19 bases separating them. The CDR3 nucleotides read TGCAGTGCCGAGGGCCGTCAGGGGTTCGGAAACACCATATATTTT. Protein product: CSAEGRQGFGNTIYF.

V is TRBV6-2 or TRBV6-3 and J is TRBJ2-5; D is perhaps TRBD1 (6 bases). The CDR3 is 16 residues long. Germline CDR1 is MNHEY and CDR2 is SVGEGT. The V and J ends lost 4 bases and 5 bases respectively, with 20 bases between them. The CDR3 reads CASSWQGQLLGETQYF. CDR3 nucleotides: TGTGCCAGCAGTTGGCAAGGACAGCTCCTAGGGGAGACCCAGTACTTC.

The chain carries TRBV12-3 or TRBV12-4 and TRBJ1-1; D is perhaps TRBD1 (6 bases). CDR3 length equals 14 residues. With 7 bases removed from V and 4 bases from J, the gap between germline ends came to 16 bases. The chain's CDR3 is CASTSQGIGTEAFF. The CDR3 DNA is TGTGCCAGCACAAGTCAGGGGATTGGCACTGAAGCTTTCTTT.

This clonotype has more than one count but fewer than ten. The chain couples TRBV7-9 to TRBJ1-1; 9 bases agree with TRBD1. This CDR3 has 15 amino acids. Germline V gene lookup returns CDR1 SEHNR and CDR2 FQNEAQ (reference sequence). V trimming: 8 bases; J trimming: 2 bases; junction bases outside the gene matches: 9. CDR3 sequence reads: CASGQTGGLNTEAFF. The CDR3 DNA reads TGTGCCAGCGGCCAGACAGGGGGATTAAACACTGAAGCTTTCTTT.

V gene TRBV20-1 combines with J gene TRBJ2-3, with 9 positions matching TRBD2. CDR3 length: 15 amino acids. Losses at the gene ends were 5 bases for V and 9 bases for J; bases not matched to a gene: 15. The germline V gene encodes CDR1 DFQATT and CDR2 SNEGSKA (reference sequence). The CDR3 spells CSAAPGRAGGGTQYF. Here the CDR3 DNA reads TGCAGTGCTGCCCCGGGACGAGCGGGGGGAGGGACGCAGTATTTT.

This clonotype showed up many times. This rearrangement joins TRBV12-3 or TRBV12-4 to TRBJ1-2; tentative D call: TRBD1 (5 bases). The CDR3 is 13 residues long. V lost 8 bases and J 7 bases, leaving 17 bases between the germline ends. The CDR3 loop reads CASWLRAGGGYTF. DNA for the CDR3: TGTGCCAGCTGGCTCCGGGCCGGGGGTGGCTACACCTTC.

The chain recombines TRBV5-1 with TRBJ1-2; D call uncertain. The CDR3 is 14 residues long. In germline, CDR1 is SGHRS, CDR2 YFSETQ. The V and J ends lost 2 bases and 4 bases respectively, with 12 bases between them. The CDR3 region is CASSFDTAIYGYTF. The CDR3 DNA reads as TGCGCCAGCAGCTTTGATACAGCCATCTATGGCTACACCTTC.